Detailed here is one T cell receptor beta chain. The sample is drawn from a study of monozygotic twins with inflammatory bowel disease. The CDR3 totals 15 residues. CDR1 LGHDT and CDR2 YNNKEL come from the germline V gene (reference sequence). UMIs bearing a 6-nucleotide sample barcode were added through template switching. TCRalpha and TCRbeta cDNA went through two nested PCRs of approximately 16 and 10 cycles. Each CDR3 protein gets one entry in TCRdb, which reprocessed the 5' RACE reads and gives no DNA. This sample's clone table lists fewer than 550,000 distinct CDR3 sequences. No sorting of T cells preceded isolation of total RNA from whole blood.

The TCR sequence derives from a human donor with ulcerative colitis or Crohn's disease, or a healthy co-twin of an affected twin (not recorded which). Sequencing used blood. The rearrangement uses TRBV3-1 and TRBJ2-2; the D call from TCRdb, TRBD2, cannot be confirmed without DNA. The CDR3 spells CASSHGGTNTGELFF.